The sequence of this T cell receptor beta chain was determined in a study of T cell responses to AZD1222 COVID-19 vaccine. The CDR3 is 16 amino acids. Germline trimming cut 6 bases from V and 3 bases from J; bases unmatched to any gene: 9. Germline V gene sequence: CDR1 LGHNA, CDR2 YNFKEQ. Study-wide results and caveats: Of the AZD1222 recipients, only six or seven were seropositive at baseline. Donors in the cohort were predominantly white British and more often female, and clonal diversity was possibly underestimated.

As regards this clone: Its antigen remains unidentified.

Sequenced by immunoSEQ multiplex PCR; TCRdb stores in-frame clones only, minus some. Of roughly 140,000 clones in the sample, 75% to 90% were seen once. The V and J genes are TRBV4-2 and TRBJ2-2; 8 bases align to TRBD2. Sequencing was performed on peripheral blood, taken on day 0 of AZD1222 vaccination. The clonotype originates from an adult in good health. Here the CDR3 reads CASRPSGGPYTGELFF. The CDR3 DNA sequence: TGTGCCAGCAGACCCTCGGGAGGGCCTTACACCGGGGAGCTGTTTTTT.